This is a list of T cell receptor beta chains from one sample in a study of OX40 agonist ivuxolimab in advanced cancers. The method was immunoSEQ multiplex PCR; TCRdb's version includes in-frame clones alone and lacks a portion of them. The sample carries 12,000 or so clones, 85% to 90% recorded once. Sequencing used CD4+ or CD8+ T cells sorted from blood, obtained in a trial of the OX40 agonist ivuxolimab. All receptors come from an adult with an advanced solid tumor such as melanoma, head and neck, liver or kidney cancer. The CDR3 runs from the conserved cysteine through the conserved F or W. The order of the fields is J gene, V gene, D gene, clone size, CDR3 protein, CDR3 DNA. D genes are given only for firm matches. A clone size is listed for some rows: how often the clone was seen (once, few, many), or a class if it is expanded.

j_gene: TRBJ2-7; v_gene: TRBV11-2; d_gene: -; abundance: -; CDR3aa: CASSLEAGPYEQYF; CDR3nt: TGTGCCAGCAGCTTAGAGGCAGGGCCCTACGAGCAGTACTTC
j_gene: TRBJ2-2; v_gene: TRBV10-1; d_gene: -; abundance: -; CDR3aa: CASSGGQGNTGELFF; CDR3nt: TGCGCCAGCAGTGGCGGGCAGGGTAACACCGGGGAGCTGTTTTTT
j_gene: TRBJ2-5; v_gene: TRBV7-6; d_gene: TRBD1; abundance: -; CDR3aa: CASSVQGVWETQYF; CDR3nt: TGTGCCAGCAGCGTACAGGGGGTATGGGAGACCCAGTACTTC
j_gene: TRBJ2-7; v_gene: TRBV9; d_gene: TRBD2; abundance: -; CDR3aa: CASSVGAGAHYEQYF; CDR3nt: TGTGCCAGCAGCGTCGGAGCGGGGGCCCACTACGAGCAGTACTTC
j_gene: TRBJ1-1; v_gene: TRBV7-2; d_gene: -; abundance: few; CDR3aa: CASTPSGSGTEAFF; CDR3nt: TGTGCCAGCACGCCGTCGGGATCAGGCACTGAAGCTTTCTTT
j_gene: TRBJ2-3; v_gene: TRBV6-5; d_gene: -; abundance: -; CDR3aa: CASSYQLMADTQYF; CDR3nt: TGTGCCAGCAGTTACCAGCTTATGGCAGATACGCAGTATTTT
j_gene: TRBJ1-1; v_gene: TRBV19; d_gene: -; abundance: once; CDR3aa: CASSPPGGTEAFF; CDR3nt: TGTGCCAGTAGTCCCCCCGGCGGCACTGAAGCTTTCTTT
j_gene: TRBJ2-1; v_gene: TRBV5-1; d_gene: TRBD1; abundance: -; CDR3aa: CASSMTGGGFSYNEQFF; CDR3nt: TGCGCCAGCAGCATGACAGGGGGAGGATTTTCCTACAATGAGCAGTTCTTC
j_gene: TRBJ2-5; v_gene: TRBV30; d_gene: TRBD2; abundance: -; CDR3aa: CAWRISGGETQYF; CDR3nt: TGTGCCTGGAGGATTAGCGGGGGAGAGACCCAGTACTTC
j_gene: TRBJ2-7; v_gene: TRBV11-2; d_gene: -; abundance: -; CDR3aa: CASSLNRIYEQYF; CDR3nt: TGTGCCAGCAGCTTAAATAGGATTTACGAGCAGTACTTC
j_gene: TRBJ1-4; v_gene: TRBV2; d_gene: TRBD1; abundance: few; CDR3aa: CASSEWAGGLEKLFF; CDR3nt: TGTGCCAGCAGTGAATGGGCAGGGGGTCTCGAAAAACTGTTTTTT
j_gene: TRBJ1-5; v_gene: TRBV5-4; d_gene: -; abundance: -; CDR3aa: CASSWDGNQPQHF; CDR3nt: TGTGCCAGCAGCTGGGACGGCAATCAGCCCCAGCATTTT
j_gene: TRBJ2-5; v_gene: TRBV6-5; d_gene: -; abundance: -; CDR3aa: CASSYGGAETQYF; CDR3nt: TGTGCCAGCAGTTACGGGGGGGCTGAGACCCAGTACTTC
j_gene: TRBJ2-7; v_gene: TRBV11-2; d_gene: TRBD1; abundance: -; CDR3aa: CASSAGTGYGYEQYF; CDR3nt: TGTGCCAGCAGCGCAGGGACAGGGTATGGCTACGAGCAGTACTTC
j_gene: TRBJ2-1; v_gene: TRBV15; d_gene: -; abundance: -; CDR3aa: CATSRDRGNEQFF; CDR3nt: TGTGCCACCAGCAGAGATAGGGGGAATGAGCAGTTCTTC
j_gene: TRBJ1-1; v_gene: TRBV4-1; d_gene: -; abundance: -; CDR3aa: CASSPGAGYTEAFF; CDR3nt: TGCGCCAGCAGCCCCGGAGCAGGGTACACTGAAGCTTTCTTT
j_gene: TRBJ2-1; v_gene: TRBV30; d_gene: -; abundance: -; CDR3aa: CAWRGLGASYNEQFF; CDR3nt: TGTGCCTGGAGGGGACTGGGGGCCTCCTACAATGAGCAGTTCTTC
j_gene: TRBJ2-2; v_gene: TRBV7-9; d_gene: -; abundance: -; CDR3aa: CASSVQGYTGELFF; CDR3nt: TGTGCCAGCAGCGTTCAGGGGTACACCGGGGAGCTGTTTTTT
j_gene: TRBJ2-7; v_gene: TRBV4-1; d_gene: -; abundance: -; CDR3aa: CASSQEGGWEQYF; CDR3nt: TGCGCCAGCAGCCAAGAAGGGGGGTGGGAGCAGTACTTC
j_gene: TRBJ2-2; v_gene: TRBV19; d_gene: TRBD2; abundance: once; CDR3aa: CASSIASGSIGELFF; CDR3nt: TGTGCCAGTAGTATAGCTAGCGGGAGTATCGGGGAGCTGTTTTTT
j_gene: TRBJ2-2; v_gene: TRBV5-6; d_gene: -; abundance: once; CDR3aa: CASSLRFSGELFF; CDR3nt: TGTGCCAGCAGCTTACGGTTCTCCGGGGAGCTGTTTTTT
j_gene: TRBJ2-7; v_gene: TRBV5-1; d_gene: TRBD1; abundance: medium-sized; CDR3aa: CASSQKQGAAYEQYF; CDR3nt: TGCGCCAGCAGCCAAAAACAGGGGGCCGCCTACGAGCAGTACTTC
j_gene: TRBJ2-5; v_gene: TRBV6-1; d_gene: TRBD2; abundance: few; CDR3aa: CASSEVKGGGQETQYF; CDR3nt: TGTGCCAGCAGTGAAGTTAAGGGCGGGGGCCAAGAGACCCAGTACTTC
j_gene: TRBJ2-1; v_gene: TRBV9; d_gene: -; abundance: medium-sized; CDR3aa: CASSLNVNEQFF; CDR3nt: TGTGCCAGCAGCCTTAACGTGAATGAGCAGTTCTTC
j_gene: TRBJ2-7; v_gene: TRBV9; d_gene: -; abundance: -; CDR3aa: CASSPGTGEQYF; CDR3nt: TGTGCCAGCAGCCCAGGGACGGGCGAGCAGTACTTC
j_gene: TRBJ2-1; v_gene: TRBV30; d_gene: -; abundance: -; CDR3aa: CASAGTSYNEQFF; CDR3nt: TGTGCCTCTGCCGGGACATCCTACAATGAGCAGTTCTTC
j_gene: TRBJ2-3; v_gene: TRBV5-1; d_gene: -; abundance: -; CDR3aa: CASSLGGTDTQYF; CDR3nt: TGCGCCAGCAGCCTCGGGGGCACAGATACGCAGTATTTT
j_gene: TRBJ1-4; v_gene: TRBV7-6; d_gene: -; abundance: -; CDR3aa: CASSLVLTGSGVDANEKLFF; CDR3nt: TGTGCCAGCAGCTTGGTGCTTACAGGGTCTGGAGTAGATGCTAATGAAAAACTGTTTTTT
j_gene: TRBJ2-3; v_gene: TRBV7-6; d_gene: -; abundance: -; CDR3aa: CASSFLSDTQYF; CDR3nt: TGTGCCAGCAGCTTTCTGTCAGATACGCAGTATTTT
j_gene: TRBJ1-5; v_gene: TRBV7-8; d_gene: TRBD1; abundance: -; CDR3aa: CASSSGTGVLGNQPQHF; CDR3nt: TGTGCCAGCAGCTCCGGGACAGGGGTATTGGGCAATCAGCCCCAGCATTTT
j_gene: TRBJ2-5; v_gene: TRBV5-1; d_gene: -; abundance: -; CDR3aa: CASSLGTPNESQETQYF; CDR3nt: TGCGCCAGCAGCTTGGGGACCCCAAACGAATCCCAAGAGACCCAGTACTTC
j_gene: TRBJ2-7; v_gene: TRBV6-6; d_gene: TRBD2; abundance: -; CDR3aa: CASSQTWGGEQYF; CDR3nt: TGTGCCAGCAGTCAAACGTGGGGGGGAGAGCAGTACTTC
j_gene: TRBJ2-1; v_gene: TRBV7-8; d_gene: -; abundance: -; CDR3aa: CASSLARYNEQFF; CDR3nt: TGTGCCAGCAGCTTAGCCAGATACAATGAGCAGTTCTTC
j_gene: TRBJ2-7; v_gene: TRBV28; d_gene: TRBD1; abundance: -; CDR3aa: CASSYEGTGGQSYEQYF; CDR3nt: TGTGCCAGCAGTTATGAGGGGACAGGGGGCCAGTCATACGAGCAGTACTTC
j_gene: TRBJ2-7; v_gene: TRBV21-1; d_gene: -; abundance: -; CDR3aa: CASSSNAAGTSGRDSYEQYF; CDR3nt: TGTGCCAGCAGCTCCAACGCCGCCGGGACTAGCGGGAGGGATTCCTACGAGCAGTACTTC
j_gene: TRBJ2-7; v_gene: TRBV5-1; d_gene: TRBD2; abundance: -; CDR3aa: CASSLVPSGTYEQYF; CDR3nt: TGCGCCAGCAGCTTGGTGCCTAGCGGGACCTACGAGCAGTACTTC
j_gene: TRBJ2-1; v_gene: TRBV29-1; d_gene: -; abundance: -; CDR3aa: CSAGGGGGFTYNEQFF; CDR3nt: TGCAGCGCCGGAGGAGGTGGCGGATTTACATACAATGAGCAGTTCTTC
j_gene: TRBJ2-3; v_gene: TRBV7-8; d_gene: -; abundance: -; CDR3aa: CASSLSRGVQDTQYF; CDR3nt: TGTGCCAGCAGCTTATCCCGAGGGGTCCAAGATACGCAGTATTTT
j_gene: TRBJ2-7; v_gene: TRBV27; d_gene: -; abundance: -; CDR3aa: CASSRGAYEQYF; CDR3nt: TGTGCCAGCAGCCGAGGGGCCTACGAGCAGTACTTC
j_gene: TRBJ2-7; v_gene: TRBV4-3; d_gene: -; abundance: -; CDR3aa: CASSQDLPSSYEQYF; CDR3nt: TGCGCCAGCAGCCAAGATCTCCCGAGCTCCTACGAGCAGTACTTC
j_gene: TRBJ2-2; v_gene: TRBV9; d_gene: -; abundance: -; CDR3aa: CASSVTGKNGELFF; CDR3nt: TGTGCCAGCAGCGTCACAGGGAAGAACGGGGAGCTGTTTTTT
j_gene: TRBJ1-2; v_gene: TRBV2; d_gene: TRBD1; abundance: -; CDR3aa: CARNGQGILSYTF; CDR3nt: TGTGCCAGGAATGGACAGGGGATTCTTAGCTACACCTTC
j_gene: TRBJ1-5; v_gene: TRBV28; d_gene: -; abundance: -; CDR3aa: CASSLAQSQPQHF; CDR3nt: TGTGCCAGCAGTTTGGCCCAGAGTCAGCCCCAGCATTTT
j_gene: TRBJ1-1; v_gene: TRBV10-3; d_gene: -; abundance: once; CDR3aa: CAIVEGTEPTEAFF; CDR3nt: TGTGCCATCGTAGAAGGGACGGAACCCACTGAAGCTTTCTTT
j_gene: TRBJ1-2; v_gene: TRBV5-4; d_gene: -; abundance: medium-sized; CDR3aa: CASSGDDYGYTF; CDR3nt: TGTGCCAGCAGCGGGGACGACTATGGCTACACCTTC
j_gene: TRBJ2-7; v_gene: TRBV13; d_gene: -; abundance: -; CDR3aa: CASGTNPYEQYF; CDR3nt: TGTGCCAGCGGGACCAACCCCTACGAGCAGTACTTC
j_gene: TRBJ2-1; v_gene: TRBV5-1; d_gene: TRBD2; abundance: -; CDR3aa: CASQTSGGFNEQFF; CDR3nt: TGCGCCAGCCAAACTAGCGGGGGTTTCAATGAGCAGTTCTTC
j_gene: TRBJ2-5; v_gene: TRBV10-3; d_gene: TRBD1; abundance: -; CDR3aa: CAISELDRVEETQYF; CDR3nt: TGTGCCATCAGTGAGTTGGACAGGGTGGAGGAGACCCAGTACTTC